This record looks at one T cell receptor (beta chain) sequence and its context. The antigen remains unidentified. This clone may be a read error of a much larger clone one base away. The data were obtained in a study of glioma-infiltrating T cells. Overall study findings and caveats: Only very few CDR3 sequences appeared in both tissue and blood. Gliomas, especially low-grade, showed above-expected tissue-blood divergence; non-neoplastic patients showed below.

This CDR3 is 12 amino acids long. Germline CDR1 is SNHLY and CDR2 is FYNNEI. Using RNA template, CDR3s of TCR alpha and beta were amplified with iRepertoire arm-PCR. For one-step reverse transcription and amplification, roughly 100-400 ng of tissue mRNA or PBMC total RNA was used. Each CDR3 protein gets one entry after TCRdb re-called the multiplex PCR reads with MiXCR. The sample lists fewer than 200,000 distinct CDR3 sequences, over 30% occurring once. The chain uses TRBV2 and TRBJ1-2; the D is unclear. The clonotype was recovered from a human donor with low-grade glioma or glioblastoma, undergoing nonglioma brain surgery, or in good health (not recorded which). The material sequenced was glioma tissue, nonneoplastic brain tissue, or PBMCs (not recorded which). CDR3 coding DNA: TGTGCCAGCAGCCCCGCCATCCATGGCTACGCCTTC. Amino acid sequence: CASSPAIHGYAF.